The T cell receptor (beta chain) described here comes from a study of blood T cell repertoires in COVID-19 (dated by TCRdb to the early 2020s). Describing the broader study: Samples covering the acute and convalescent phases of COVID-19 were provided by collaborators in the United States, Italy and Spain. The repertoires were released in a freely available public database meant as a resource for research on the immune response to SARS-CoV-2. The material from the prospective study consisted of cDNA or gDNA derived from T cells, B-cell-depleted T cells, or PBMCs. The samples were drawn from two sources: the first 160 participants of the ongoing ImmuneRACE study, and 1,254 subjects contributed by 6 global collaborators. HLA class I and class II types, where available, came from metadata supplied by the sample provider rather than from assay-based typing. Nearly every sample came with metadata listing a de-identified subject ID, COVID-19 status, age in years and sex. The dataset comprised deeply sampled blood TCRbeta repertoires from subjects exposed to, actively infected with, or recovered from COVID-19. What the study reported, not specific to this receptor: The quantity of clinical and demographic metadata differed by source and by participant and was supplied without curation.

TCRbeta CDR3 regions were amplified from genomic DNA using the immunoSEQ Assay, a bias-controlled multiplex PCR. The authors' pipeline ran thus. The number of nucleated cells in each sample was estimated from the amplification of reference gene primers within the assay. To quantify the absolute abundance of each unique TCRbeta CDR3 rearrangement, sequence reads were collapsed and filtered. Productive Simpson clonality was computed per sample as the square root of Simpson's diversity index over productive rearrangements. What TCRdb holds here is the immuneACCESS table cut down to in-frame rearrangements. Part of the clones is not present; checked against another copy, under half of the missing clones reflect an unresolved V gene, and the others are unexplained. The V and J calls and the clone size are those of that table, but D and trimming were determined from the DNA. Here the sample has 120,000 to 150,000 clones; 88% occur a single time. Under 3% of the sample belongs to the ten largest clones.

The collaborating institutions used their own protocols to collect whole blood in K2EDTA tubes. Collaborator samples were shipped for TCRbeta analysis as frozen whole blood, isolated PBMCs, or DNA extracted from either sample type. Cut back by 2 bases and 13 bases, the V and J ends lie 9 bases apart. CDR1 and CDR2 were assigned from the germline V gene as MDHEN and SYDVKM. The CDR3, from cysteine to phenylalanine, totals 12 residues. The DNA shown is the 36-base CDR3, in frame from base 1. In the case of this clone: No antigen is known for it. Within one base of it there is no much larger clone, and no base qualities were kept.

The sample consisted of peripheral blood. This receptor was identified in a human donor in a cohort sampled during active COVID-19. The sequence is built from TRBV28 and TRBJ1-6; the D gene assignment is ambiguous. The CDR3 region reads CASSLGVFPLHF. The DNA is TGTGCCAGCAGTTTAGGAGTTTTTCCCCTCCACTTT. Here the CDR3 is joined to the reference TRBV28 and TRBJ1-6 genes, and the full variable domain is: DVKVTQSSRYLVKRTGEKVFLECVQDMDHENMFWYRQDPGLGLRLIYFSYDVKMKEKGDIPEGYSVSREKKERFSLILESASTNQTSMYLCASSLGVFPLHFGNGTRLTVT.